This TCR beta chain was sequenced in a study of Ad26.COV2.S vaccination and SARS-CoV-2 variants. In the study overall: Into the muscle, Ad26.COV2.S was dosed once or twice, 56 days apart.

V dropped 5 bases and J dropped 4 bases, with 17 bases sitting between them. Per the germline V gene, CDR1 is GTSNPN and CDR2 is SVGIG (reference sequence). The CDR3 extends over 14 amino acids. Broader study findings: Vaccine and placebo recipients had similar non-spike TCR breadth. Estimates derived from TCR breadth and depth analyses may have underestimated total T cell responses.

Sequencing was performed with immunoSEQ multiplex PCR; in TCRdb, only in-frame clones are kept and a portion is missing. The sample carries some 500,000 clones, approximately 92% recorded once. Documented treatment: over 15 received Ad26.COV2.S at low or high dose, single or two shots; about 5 received placebo; per-sample allocation not given. Specimen acquisition occurred on day 63 following the initial vaccine or placebo injection. An Ad26 vector expressing Wuhan-strain SARS-CoV-2 spike served as the vaccine. With respect to this clone: The antigen is unknown.

Sequencing used peripheral blood, obtained in a trial of Ad26.COV2.S vaccine versus placebo. The chain recombines TRBV30 with TRBJ1-1; D perhaps matches TRBD1 (6 bases). The sequence came from a person between 18 and 65 years old who received the Ad26.COV2.S COVID-19 vaccine or a placebo. The CDR3 sequence: CAWGNTGFGTEAFF. The DNA for the CDR3 is TGTGCCTGGGGGAATACAGGGTTTGGCACTGAAGCTTTCTTT.